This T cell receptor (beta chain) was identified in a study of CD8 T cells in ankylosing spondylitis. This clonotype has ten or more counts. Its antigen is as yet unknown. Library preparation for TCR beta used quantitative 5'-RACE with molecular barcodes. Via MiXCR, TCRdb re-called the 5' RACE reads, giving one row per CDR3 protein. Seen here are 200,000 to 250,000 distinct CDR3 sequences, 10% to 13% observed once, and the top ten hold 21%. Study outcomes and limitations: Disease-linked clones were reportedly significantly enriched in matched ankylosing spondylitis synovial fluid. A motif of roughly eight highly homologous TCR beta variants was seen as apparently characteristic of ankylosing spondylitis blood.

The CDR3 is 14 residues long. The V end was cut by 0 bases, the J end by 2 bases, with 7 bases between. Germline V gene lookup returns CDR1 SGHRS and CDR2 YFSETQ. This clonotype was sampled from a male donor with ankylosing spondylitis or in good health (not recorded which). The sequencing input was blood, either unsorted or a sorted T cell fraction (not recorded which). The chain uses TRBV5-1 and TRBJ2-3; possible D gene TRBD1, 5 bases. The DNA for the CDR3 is TGCGCCAGCAGCTTGGCCAGGGACACAGATACGCAGTATTTT. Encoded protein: CASSLARDTDTQYF.